This TCR beta chain was documented in a study of OX40 agonist ivuxolimab in advanced cancers. The germline CDR1 and CDR2 sequences are MNHEY and SMNVEV (reference sequence). The CDR3 has 14 amino acids. V lost 5 bases and J lost 0, with 8 bases in between. Assay used: immunoSEQ multiplex PCR; TCRdb lists only in-frame clones, some missing. The table lists more than 25,000 clones, roughly four fifths of them singletons. The clonotype originates from an adult with an advanced solid tumor such as melanoma, head and neck, liver or kidney cancer. The gene calls are TRBV27 and TRBJ1-5; D is undetermined. The material was CD4+ or CD8+ T cells sorted from blood, obtained in a trial of the OX40 agonist ivuxolimab. CDR3 loop: CASSQYYSNQPQHF. The CDR3 bases are TGTGCCAGCAGTCAATACTATAGCAATCAGCCCCAGCATTTT.